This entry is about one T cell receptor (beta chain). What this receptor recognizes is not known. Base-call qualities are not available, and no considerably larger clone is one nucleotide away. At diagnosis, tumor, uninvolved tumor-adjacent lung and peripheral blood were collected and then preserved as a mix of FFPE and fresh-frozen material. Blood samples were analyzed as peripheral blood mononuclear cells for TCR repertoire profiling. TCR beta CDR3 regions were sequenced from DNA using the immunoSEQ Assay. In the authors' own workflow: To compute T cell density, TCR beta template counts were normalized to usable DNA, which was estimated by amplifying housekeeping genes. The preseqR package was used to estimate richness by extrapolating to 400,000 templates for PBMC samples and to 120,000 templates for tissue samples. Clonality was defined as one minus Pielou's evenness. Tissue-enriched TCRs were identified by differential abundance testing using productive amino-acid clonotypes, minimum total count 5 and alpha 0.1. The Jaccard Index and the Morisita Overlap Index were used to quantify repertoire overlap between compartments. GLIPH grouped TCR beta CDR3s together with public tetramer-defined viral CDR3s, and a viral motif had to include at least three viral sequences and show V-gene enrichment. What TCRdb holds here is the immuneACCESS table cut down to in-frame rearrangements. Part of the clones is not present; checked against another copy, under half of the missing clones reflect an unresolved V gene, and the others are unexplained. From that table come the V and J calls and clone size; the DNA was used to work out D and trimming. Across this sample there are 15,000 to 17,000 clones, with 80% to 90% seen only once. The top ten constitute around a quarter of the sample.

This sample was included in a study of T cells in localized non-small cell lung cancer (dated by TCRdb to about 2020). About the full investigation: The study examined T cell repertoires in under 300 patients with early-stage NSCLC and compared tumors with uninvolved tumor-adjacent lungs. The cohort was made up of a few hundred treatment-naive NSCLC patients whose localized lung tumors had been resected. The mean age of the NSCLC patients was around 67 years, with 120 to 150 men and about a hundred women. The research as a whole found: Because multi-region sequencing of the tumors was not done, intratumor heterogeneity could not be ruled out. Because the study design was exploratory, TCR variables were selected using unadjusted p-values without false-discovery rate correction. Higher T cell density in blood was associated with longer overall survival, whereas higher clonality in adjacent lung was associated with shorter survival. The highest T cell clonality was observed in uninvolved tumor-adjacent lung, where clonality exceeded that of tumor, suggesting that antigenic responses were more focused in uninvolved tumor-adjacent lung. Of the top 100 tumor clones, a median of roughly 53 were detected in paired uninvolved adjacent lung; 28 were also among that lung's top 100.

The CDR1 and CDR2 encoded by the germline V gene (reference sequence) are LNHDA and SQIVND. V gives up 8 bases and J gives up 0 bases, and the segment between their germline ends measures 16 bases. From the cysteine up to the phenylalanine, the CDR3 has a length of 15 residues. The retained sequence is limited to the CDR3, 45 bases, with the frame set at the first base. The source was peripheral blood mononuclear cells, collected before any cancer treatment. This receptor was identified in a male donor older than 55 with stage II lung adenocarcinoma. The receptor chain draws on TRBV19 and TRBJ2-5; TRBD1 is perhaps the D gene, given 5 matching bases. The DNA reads TGTGCCAGTGCCCGTGGGCCAGGGTACCAAGAGACCCAGTACTTC. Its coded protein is CASARGPGYQETQYF.